This TCR beta chain was observed in a study of blood T cell repertoires in COVID-19. Study context: Material from acute and convalescent COVID-19 was sourced from the United States, Italy and Spain.

In the original workflow: Counts of nucleated cells, estimated from reference gene primer amplification, were obtained. The method was immunoSEQ multiplex PCR; TCRdb's version includes in-frame clones alone and lacks a portion of them. V and J calls and clone size are given by that table; D and trimming were obtained from the DNA. The repertoire holds some 500,000 clones, with more than 75% as singletons. Germline loops: CDR1 SGHTA, CDR2 FQGNSA. The CDR3 extends over 14 amino acids. The V gene lost 1 base and the J gene lost 0 bases, with 6 bases spanning the gap. Participants, roughly 18 to 90 years old, spanned fewer than 30 US areas. Cohort 3 donors counted as recovered after two negative PCRs, clearance, or resolved symptoms.

Sequenced input: PBMCs or T cells enriched from blood (not recorded which). The V call is TRBV7-2, the J call TRBJ1-2; a weak D match, TRBD1 (5 bases). The source is a woman aged 40 to 50 who had recovered from COVID-19. This CDR3 reads CASSLGGPNYGYTF. In nucleotides, the CDR3 is TGTGCCAGCAGCTTAGGGGGCCCTAACTATGGCTACACCTTC.